One and the same sample provided the 24 T cell receptor beta chains below, sequenced in a study of T cells in Graves' hyperthyroidism and ophthalmopathy. Using RNA transcripts as the source, TCR beta CDR3 regions were amplified. Using the HTBI primer set, a first-round RT-PCR was run on the TCR CDR3. TCRdb re-called the multiplex PCR reads through MiXCR, storing one row per CDR3 protein. This sample carries some 560,000 distinct CDR3 sequences, about a sixth of them seen once, and the ten largest clones take 6.5% to 8%. Material for sequencing was blood. These receptors all stem from a woman in her twenties or thirties with Graves' hyperthyroidism.

This clonotype occurred many times. The chain has TRBV7-8 and TRBJ2-6, with D perhaps matching TRBD1 (5 bases). Germline V gives CDR1 SGHVS, CDR2 FQNEAQ. V lost 5 bases, J lost 1 base, and 9 bases lay in between. The CDR3 sequence is 15 residues long. CDR3 sequence: CASSIQDSGANVLTF. The CDR3 bases are TGTGCCAGCAGCATACAGGATTCTGGGGCCAACGTCCTGACTTTC. The full variable domain, rest sourced from reference TRBV7-8 and TRBJ2-6, is GAGVSQSPRYKVAKRGQDVALRCDPISGHVSLFWYQQALGQGPEFLTYFQNEAQLDKSGLPSDRFFAERPEGSVSTLKIQRTQQEDSAVYLCASSIQDSGANVLTFGAGSRLTVL.

This chain joins TRBV19 and TRBJ2-7; 7 bases match TRBD1. In germline, CDR1 is LNHDA, CDR2 SQIVND (reference sequence). V was clipped by 4 bases and J by 5 bases; unmatched bases: 5. CDR3 length equals 13 residues. CDR3 in amino acids: CASSNNRGHEQYF. In DNA, the CDR3 is TGTGCCAGTAGTAACAACAGGGGCCACGAGCAGTACTTC.

This clonotype was picked up many times. The chain recombines TRBV12-5 with TRBJ1-1, with a tentative D call TRBD1 (6 bases). Between the trimmed V and J ends, which lost 4 bases and 0 bases, there was a span of 15 bases. Germline CDR1 is LGHNT and CDR2 is FRNRAP. The CDR3 length is 16 residues. The CDR3, as DNA: TGTGCTAGTGGTTCGACTATGACAGGCCTGAACACTGAAGCTTTCTTT. This sequence encodes CASGSTMTGLNTEAFF.

Only a few counts were recorded for this clonotype. This chain connects TRBV15 to TRBJ1-1, with no clear D. CDR3 length: 13 residues. The germline gives CDR1 LNHNV, CDR2 YYDKDF (reference sequence). Trimming removed 0 bases at V and 11 bases at J, with 13 bases between. The CDR3 loop is CATSRDGREEAFF. The CDR3 DNA follows: TGTGCCACCAGCAGAGATGGGAGGGAGGAGGCTTTCTTT.

The sample holds a few counts of this clonotype. The gene calls are TRBV10-1 and TRBJ2-1, with D possibly matching TRBD2 (5 bases). Germline CDR1 reads WNHNN; CDR2 reads SYGVQD (reference sequence). Deletions cut 10 bases from V and 1 base from J, with 20 bases between. This CDR3 region has 16 residues. Here the CDR3 DNA reads TGCGCCACCGGTGAGGGTCATTCTCTTTCCTACAATGAGCAGTTCTTC. This encodes CATGEGHSLSYNEQFF.

As regards this clonotype: A junction boundary mismatches the germline segment, possibly from a read error. The chain has TRBV19 and TRBJ2-7; 8 nucleotides agree with TRBD2. The CDR3 sequence is 16 residues long. Germline lookup yields CDR1 LNHDA and CDR2 SQIVND (reference sequence). The CDR3 DNA reads TGTGCCAGTAGTACCTTGAGAAGCGGGAGCTCCCACGAGCAGTACTTC. The encoded protein is CASSTLRSGSSHEQYF.

This clonotype was recorded once. The chain joins TRBV20-1 to TRBJ2-1; tentatively, D is TRBD2 (6 bases). This CDR3 is 15 amino acids long. V shed 6 bases and J shed 7 bases, with 22 bases lying between them. CDR1 DFQATT and CDR2 SNEGSKA come from the germline V gene (reference sequence). In nucleotides, the CDR3 is TGCAGTGCCCCCCTAACGGCGGGAAGGGTAAATGAGCAGTTCTTC. This encodes CSAPLTAGRVNEQFF.

The rearrangement links TRBV7-9 to TRBJ2-3; TRBD2 matches at 12 bases. The CDR3 has 18 residues. The germline CDR1 and CDR2 sequences are SEHNR and FQNEAQ (reference sequence). V gave up 8 bases and J gave up 5 bases; unmatched junction bases: 17. The CDR3 region has the DNA TGTGCCAGCGGGCTAGCGGGAGGGCCTTGGAGCTTGGGAGATACGCAGTATTTT. This gives the protein CASGLAGGPWSLGDTQYF.

At least ten counts were recorded for this clonotype. The chain recombines TRBV27 with TRBJ1-6, with D tentatively TRBD1 (6 bases). V was cut by 8 bases and J by 5 bases, with 7 bases left in between. The V gene's germline CDR1 is MNHEY and CDR2 SMNVEV (reference sequence). The CDR3 extends over 12 amino acids. The CDR3 reads CASGQNNSPLHF. The CDR3 nucleotides read TGTGCCAGCGGACAGAATAATTCACCCCTCCACTTT.

This clonotype has only a few counts. CDR3 loop: CASSLDLGQIYGYTF. CDR3 coding DNA: TGTGCCAGCAGCTTAGATCTCGGGCAAATCTATGGCTACACCTTC. The V call is TRBV7-9, the J call TRBJ1-2; D is undetermined. This CDR3 is 15 amino acids long. Germline CDR1 and CDR2: SEHNR and FQNEAQ (reference sequence). Trimming shortened V by 1 base and J by 4 bases, and 13 bases separated the two germline ends.

This clonotype was counted at least ten times. CDR3 in amino acids: CASSPGAGDNQPQHF. Here the CDR3 DNA reads TGTGCCAGCTCCCCAGGCGCGGGCGACAATCAGCCCCAGCATTTT. The rearrangement uses TRBV18 and TRBJ1-5; D is ambiguous. The V gene lost 6 bases and the J gene lost 3 bases, with 15 bases spanning the gap. The germline gives CDR1 KGHSH, CDR2 LQKENI. This CDR3 contains 15 residues.

Many counts were recorded for this clonotype. The V and J genes are TRBV14 and TRBJ2-7; no definite D call. The CDR3 runs to 15 residues. V lost 1 base and J 6 bases, leaving 16 bases between the germline ends. CDR1 is SGHDN, CDR2 FVKESK, per germline. The CDR3, as DNA: TGTGCCAGCAGCCAAGGGTCTACTACCCGAGTCGAGCAGTACTTC. It encodes CASSQGSTTRVEQYF.

The chain recombines TRBV7-9 with TRBJ1-2, with TRBD1 matching 10 bases. Germline values: CDR1 SEHNR, CDR2 FQNEAQ (reference sequence). The junction had 10 bases not matched to a gene; V was cut back by 6 bases and J by 0 bases. The CDR3 runs to 17 residues. CDR3 sequence (DNA): TGTGCCAGCAGATCTGCCCGGGGGACAGGGGCTAACTATGGCTACACCTTC. Its protein is CASRSARGTGANYGYTF. The variable domain in full, completed from reference TRBV7-9 and TRBJ1-2, reads DTGVSQNPRHKITKRGQNVTFRCDPISEHNRLYWYRQTLGQGPEFLTYFQNEAQLEKSRLLSDRFSAERPKGSFSTLEIQRTEQGDSAMYLCASRSARGTGANYGYTFGSGTRLTVV.

In its sample, this clonotype was seen many times. The chain joins TRBV5-1 to TRBJ2-7, with TRBD2 matching over 7 bases. Germline-derived CDR1 and CDR2 are SGHRS and YFSETQ. This CDR3 region has 16 residues. After removal of 0 bases from V and 2 bases from J, the junction contained 8 bases not matched to a gene. The CDR3 is CASSLAGTGGAYEQYF. The CDR3 nucleotides read TGCGCCAGCAGCTTGGCCGGAACGGGAGGCGCCTACGAGCAGTACTTC. Based on the CDR3 plus reference TRBV5-1 and TRBJ2-7, the full variable domain is KAGVTQTPRYLIKTRGQQVTLSCSPISGHRSVSWYQQTPGQGLQFLFEYFSETQRNKGNFPGRFSGRQFSNSRSEMNVSTLELGDSALYLCASSLAGTGGAYEQYFGPGTRLTVT.

A note on this clonotype: A clone one base away is much larger, so this may be a read error. The chain links TRBV6-1 to TRBJ2-7; 9 bases are a match to TRBD2. The CDR3 loop spans 17 amino acids. Looked up from germline, CDR1 is MNHNS and CDR2 is SASEGT. The V segment lost 7 bases and the J segment 6 bases; nucleotides outside the gene matches: 19. CDR3 nucleotide sequence: TGTGCCAGCAATCTAGGTCCCCGACTAGCGGCCGCCTGCGAGCAGTACTTC. Its protein product is CASNLGPRLAAACEQYF.

To note about this clonotype: A read error may explain this, as a much larger clone is one base away. Because it lacks the conserved phenylalanine or tryptophan at the end, this CDR3 is likely a read error. The genes are TRBV18 and TRBJ2-5; no clear D gene. In germline, CDR1 is KGHSH, CDR2 LQKENI. With 2 bases removed from V and 4 bases from J, the gap between germline ends came to 11 bases. The length of the CDR3 is 14 residues. The CDR3 here is CASSPAPRGETQYS. The CDR3 coding sequence is TGTGCCAGCTCACCAGCACCTCGCGGAGAGACCCAGTACTCC.

This clonotype was observed at least ten times. This chain links TRBV5-1 with TRBJ2-5; 8 bases map to TRBD2. J gave up 7 bases and V 2 bases, and 7 bases lay outside the gene matches. Germline lookup yields CDR1 SGHRS and CDR2 YFSETQ. The CDR3 loop spans 14 amino acids. The CDR3 is CASSLAGVISTQYF. In nucleotides, the CDR3 is TGCGCCAGCAGCTTAGCGGGGGTTATATCGACCCAGTACTTC. The variable domain in full, completed from reference TRBV5-1 and TRBJ2-5, reads KAGVTQTPRYLIKTRGQQVTLSCSPISGHRSVSWYQQTPGQGLQFLFEYFSETQRNKGNFPGRFSGRQFSNSRSEMNVSTLELGDSALYLCASSLAGVISTQYFGPGTRLLVL.

This clonotype was seen many times. The CDR3 reads CAWSVDLASREKLFF. The CDR3 DNA sequence: TGTGCCTGGAGTGTTGATTTGGCGAGTCGGGAAAAACTGTTTTTT. The J gene is TRBJ1-4, the V gene TRBV30; D is ambiguous. Trimming cost V 0 bases and J 8 bases, with 16 bases left between them. The CDR3 is made up of 15 amino acids. Germline values: CDR1 GTSNPN, CDR2 SVGIG (reference sequence).

The V call is TRBV6-2 or TRBV6-3, the J call TRBJ1-1; TRBD1 agrees at 8 bases. CDR3 length: 17 residues. Losses at the gene ends were 7 bases for V and 1 base for J; bases not matched to a gene: 14. CDR1 is MNHEY and CDR2 is SVGEGT in the germline V gene. The CDR3 DNA reads as TGTGCCAGCATCCTGACAGGGGCAGGTCCCAGGAACACTGAAGCTTTCTTT. This sequence encodes CASILTGAGPRNTEAFF.

At least ten counts were recorded for this clonotype. The chain employs TRBV6-1 and TRBJ2-3, with 11 bases fitting TRBD1. V trimming: 7 bases; J trimming: 4 bases; junction bases outside the gene matches: 19. Per the germline V gene, CDR1 is MNHNS and CDR2 is SASEGT. There are 19 residues in the CDR3. CDR3 bases: TGTGCCAGCACATACTTAAAACCCGGAGGACAGGGGGCCTCAGATACGCAGTATTTT. This sequence encodes CASTYLKPGGQGASDTQYF.

Concerning this clonotype itself: The junction departs from germline at one end; a sequencing error may be responsible. CDR3 amino acids: CASSQGTSGYDEQFF. Written as DNA, the CDR3 is TGTGCCAGCAGCCAAGGGACTAGCGGCTACGATGAGCAGTTCTTC. The chain uses TRBV3-1 and TRBJ2-1, with TRBD2 matching over 10 bases. CDR3 length: 15 amino acids. Germline-derived CDR1 and CDR2 are LGHDT and YNNKEL (reference sequence).

Concerning this clonotype itself: This may arise from a read error, as a much more abundant clone is one base away. The gene calls are TRBV30 and TRBJ2-4; 7 bases line up with TRBD2. The CDR3 is 13 amino acids. The V gene's germline CDR1 is GTSNPN and CDR2 SVGIG (reference sequence). V gave up 3 bases and J gave up 8 bases; unmatched junction bases: 7. The CDR3 coding sequence is TGTGCCTGGAGGGGGGGGTTAAGCTACATTCAGTACTTC. It codes for CAWRGGLSYIQYF. The full variable domain, in which reference TRBV30 and TRBJ2-4 provide the parts outside the CDR3, is SQTIHQWPATLVQPVGSPLSLECTVEGTSNPNLYWYRQAAGRGLQLLFYSVGIGQISSEVPQNLSASRPQDRQFILSSKKLLLSDSGFYLCAWRGGLSYIQYFGAGTRLSVL.

This clonotype was detected ten times or more. The chain uses TRBV2 and TRBJ1-2; D gene unclear. V was pared by 3 bases and J by 4 bases, with 6 bases between. The CDR3 extends over 12 amino acids. Germline CDR1 and CDR2: SNHLY and FYNNEI. CDR3 sequence reads: CASSEGLYGYTF. For the CDR3, the DNA is TGTGCCAGCAGTGAGGGCCTCTATGGCTACACCTTC.

This clonotype showed up many times. The V gene is TRBV12-3 or TRBV12-4, the J gene TRBJ2-3; D unclear. The V and J ends lost 3 bases and 2 bases respectively, with 6 bases between them. The CDR3 runs to 13 residues. The DNA of the CDR3 is TGTGCCAGCAGTTTGGGGAACACAGATACGCAGTATTTT. Encoded protein: CASSLGNTDTQYF.